This T cell receptor beta chain was recorded in a study of T cell changes during pregnancy in multiple sclerosis. The table came from immunoSEQ multiplex PCR; TCRdb's copy has only in-frame clones and leaves some out. The top ten clones hold under 0.95% of a sample with about 42,000 clones, roughly 85% of them seen once. Sequencing was performed on CD4+ T cells from peripheral blood mononuclear cells, taken after pregnancy. The TCR comes from a female donor with multiple sclerosis, enrolled in a pregnancy study.

The CDR3 sequence: CASSDPTAGNGYTF. The CDR3 nucleotides are TGTGCCAGCAGTGACCCCACAGCGGGCAATGGCTACACCTTC. The V call is TRBV6-4, the J call TRBJ1-2; D uncertain. CDR1 is MRHNA and CDR2 is SNTAGT in the germline V gene. This CDR3 comprises 14 residues. The V end was cut by 2 bases, the J end by 6 bases, with 13 bases between.